The 14 T cell receptor beta chains below all came from one sample that was sequenced in a study of OX40 agonist ivuxolimab in advanced cancers. Data came from immunoSEQ multiplex PCR; TCRdb stores just in-frame clones and leaves some out. The data hold under 50,000 clones, with roughly 79% observed a single time. The sample consisted of CD4+ or CD8+ T cells sorted from blood, taken in a trial of the OX40 agonist ivuxolimab. The receptors come from an adult with an advanced solid tumor such as melanoma, head and neck, liver or kidney cancer.

V usage is TRBV5-1 and J usage is TRBJ2-2, with D tentatively TRBD1 (5 bases). Germline CDR1 reads SGHRS; CDR2 reads YFSETQ. V dropped 0 bases and J dropped 4 bases, with 16 bases sitting between them. This CDR3 contains 17 residues. The chain's CDR3 is CASSLDGRGLFTGELFF. The CDR3 region has the DNA TGCGCCAGCAGCTTGGATGGTAGGGGCCTTTTCACCGGGGAGCTGTTTTTT.

This chain joins TRBV28 and TRBJ1-4; 9 bases fit TRBD1. Trimming at V came to 5 bases and at J to 7 bases, leaving 8 bases not matched to a gene. The length of the CDR3 is 15 residues. Germline CDR1 and CDR2: MDHEN and SYDVKM. DNA for the CDR3: TGTGCCAGCAGTAATACAGGGGGCCGGGGTGAAAAACTGTTTTTT. This sequence encodes CASSNTGGRGEKLFF.

V gene TRBV10-3 combines with J gene TRBJ2-7; TRBD2 agrees at 15 bases. Germline CDR1 is ENHRY and CDR2 is SYGVKD. CDR3 size: 15 residues. V was clipped by 3 bases and J by 6 bases; unmatched bases: 3. CDR3 sequence reads: CAISDLGLAGGEQYF. CDR3 nucleotides: TGTGCCATCAGTGATTTGGGACTAGCGGGAGGCGAGCAGTACTTC.

The chain has TRBV9 and TRBJ2-4; unclear D gene. CDR1 and CDR2 (germline): SGDLS, YYNGEE. V was pared by 3 bases and J by 0 bases, with 7 bases between. The CDR3 runs 14 residues. The CDR3 DNA reads as TGTGCCAGCAGCGCGGAACTAGCCAAAAACATTCAGTACTTC. This codes for CASSAELAKNIQYF. Full variable domain (outside the CDR3, taken from reference TRBV9 and TRBJ2-4): DSGVTQTPKHLITATGQRVTLRCSPRSGDLSVYWYQQSLDQGLQFLIQYYNGEERAKGNILERFSAQQFPDLHSELNLSSLELGDSALYFCASSAELAKNIQYFGAGTRLSVL.

The genes are TRBV19 and TRBJ1-1; the D is unclear. Germline CDR1 reads LNHDA; CDR2 reads SQIVND (reference sequence). Trimming took 0 bases from V and 0 from J, leaving 11 bases between them. The CDR3 has 16 residues. The CDR3 DNA follows: TGTGCCAGTAGTATAGATCCGACCGGGGTGAACACTGAAGCTTTCTTT. This encodes CASSIDPTGVNTEAFF.

The J gene is TRBJ2-1, the V gene TRBV7-2; 10 bases agree with TRBD2. J was trimmed by 7 bases and V by 1 base; bases with no gene match: 4. Germline CDR1 is SGHTA and CDR2 is FQGNSA. The CDR3 runs 15 residues. For the CDR3, the DNA is TGTGCCAGCAGCTTAGTAGCGGGAGGTAAGAATGAGCAGTTCTTC. Translation: CASSLVAGGKNEQFF.

The chain employs TRBV6-1 and TRBJ1-3, with no clear D. The CDR3 totals 16 residues. Trimming stripped 3 bases from V and 0 bases from J, with 12 bases between. In germline, CDR1 is MNHNS, CDR2 SASEGT. The CDR3 here is CASSDERYDSGNTIYF. The CDR3 nucleotides read TGTGCCAGCAGTGATGAGAGGTACGACTCTGGAAACACCATATATTTT.

The chain employs TRBV10-1 and TRBJ2-3; a weak D match, TRBD2 (5 bases). The CDR3 extends over 16 amino acids. Trimming cost V 1 base and J 4 bases, with 15 bases left between them. Germline V gene data show CDR1 as WNHNN and CDR2 as SYGVQD (reference sequence). The chain's CDR3 is CASSEFSYGIADTQYF. CDR3 nucleotide sequence: TGCGCCAGCAGTGAGTTCTCATACGGGATAGCAGATACGCAGTATTTT.

V usage is TRBV13 and J usage is TRBJ2-1; no clear D. Trimming took 5 bases from V and 7 from J, leaving 12 bases between them. Per the germline V gene, CDR1 is PRHDT and CDR2 is FYEKMQ (reference sequence). This CDR3 spans 13 amino acids. The CDR3 DNA reads TGTGCCAGCAGCCTCGAGCGTGAGAATGAGCAGTTCTTC. Protein sequence: CASSLERENEQFF.

The rearrangement uses TRBV29-1 and TRBJ2-2; the match to TRBD1 covers 8 bases. The germline gives CDR1 SQVTM, CDR2 ANQGSEA. The CDR3 totals 15 residues. With V trimmed by 5 bases and J by 0 bases, 5 bases remained unmatched. The DNA for the CDR3 is TGCAGCGTTTCCGGGACAGGAGCGAACACCGGGGAGCTGTTTTTT. It translates to CSVSGTGANTGELFF.

The chain carries TRBV7-7 and TRBJ2-5; maybe TRBD1 (6 bases). From germline, CDR1 is SSHAT and CDR2 FNYEAQ (reference sequence). The CDR3 totals 15 residues. V was clipped by 5 bases and J by 2 bases, with 15 bases between them. DNA for the CDR3: TGTGCCAGCAGCCCAAGACCGCAGGGGCAAGAGACCCAGTACTTC. It is translated as CASSPRPQGQETQYF.

The genes are TRBV4-3 and TRBJ1-5, with D uncertain. The CDR3 totals 13 residues. Trimming cost V 3 bases and J 0 bases, with 3 bases left between them. The germline V gene encodes CDR1 LGHNA and CDR2 YSLEER. DNA for the CDR3: TGCGCCAGCAGCCAGGATAGCAATCAGCCCCAGCATTTT. Translating gives CASSQDSNQPQHF.

Here the CDR3 DNA reads TGCGCCAGCAGCCGGACAGGGGAGGAACTCTATGGCTACACCTTC. It translates to CASSRTGEELYGYTF. The chain links TRBV5-1 to TRBJ1-2; 9 bases are shared with TRBD1. The germline V gene encodes CDR1 SGHRS and CDR2 YFSETQ. V shed 4 bases, J shed 4 bases, and the junction held 8 bases outside the gene matches. The CDR3 runs 15 residues.

The chain uses TRBV11-3 and TRBJ2-7, with TRBD1 identical over 12 bases. Germline lookup yields CDR1 SGHNT and CDR2 YENEEA. V lost 4 bases, J lost 9 bases, and 7 bases stayed unmatched. This CDR3 has 14 amino acids. DNA for the CDR3: TGTGCCAGCAGCTCCGGGACAGGGGGCTTAAGGCAGTACTTC. It translates to CASSSGTGGLRQYF.